This TCR beta chain derives from a study of post-analysis software for immune sequencing data. Study-level background: Relapsing-remitting, secondary progressive and progressive-relapsing courses of multiple sclerosis were included.

This clonotype was counted ten times or more. The antigen remains undetermined. V was pared by 2 bases and J by 4 bases, with 2 bases of the junction left unmatched. The V gene's germline CDR1 is MDHEN and CDR2 SYDVKM. The CDR3 sequence is 13 residues long. Unique-molecular-identifier-tagged TCR beta cDNA libraries were used. TCRdb analysed the PCR reads with MiXCR anew, one entry per CDR3 protein. The data hold hundreds of thousands of distinct CDR3 sequences, with just under 30% observed a single time. Findings and caveats of the study: Under the F measure, samples that were prepared in one batch clustered strongly together. In patients, TRBV5-6, TRBV5-1 and TRBV20-1 belonged to several TRBV segments found more frequently than in controls. Among multiple sclerosis patients, normalized Chao1 diversity was significantly below that of controls.

The source is a girl between 5 and 17 years old with multiple sclerosis. Sequencing input: blood. V usage is TRBV28 and J usage is TRBJ2-7; 7 bases are shared with TRBD1. CDR3 DNA: TGTGCCAGCAGTTTACTGACAGGGTACGAGCAGTACTTC. Residues: CASSLLTGYEQYF.